This TCR beta chain was profiled in a study of cytomegalovirus exposure and HLA in healthy donors. The CDR3 runs to 14 residues. Trimming removed 4 bases from V and 6 bases from J, with 12 bases in between. Germline lookup yields CDR1 MDHEN and CDR2 SYDVKM. PCR used 60 Vbeta primers and 13 Jbeta primers. Generated by immunoSEQ multiplex PCR, the TCRdb table keeps only in-frame clones and is missing some. The data show about 100,000 clones, roughly 75% seen once. Study conclusions and caveats: The investigators catalogued 150 to 200 TCR beta chains as cytomegalovirus-associated. An assumption of roughly uniform sequencing depth across donors underlay the presence/absence analyses. Immune exposure information available was restricted to CMV serostatus.

Points on this clone: As yet, its antigen is unknown.

The chain uses TRBV28 and TRBJ2-2; D possibly corresponds to TRBD1 (6 bases). This clonotype was sampled from a male donor in good health and CMV-seropositive. Sequenced input: PBMCs. In nucleotides, the CDR3 is TGTGCCAGCAGTTCCTACAGGGACGCCGGGGAGCTGTTTTTT. Translating it yields CASSSYRDAGELFF.